This entry lists 20 T cell receptor beta chains sequenced from one sample in a study of T-cell memory formation after mild COVID-19. One entry per CDR3 protein results from TCRdb running MiXCR on the 5' RACE reads. The data show fewer than 700,000 distinct CDR3 sequences, with about 20% seen just once and roughly 8.3% held by the top ten. The source material was PBMCs or a T cell subset sorted from them (not recorded which). All receptors come from an adult woman who had mild COVID-19 (a few samples of this study predate the infection). Cell type and time point are not known.

The chain combines TRBV20-1 with TRBJ1-1; no reliable D call. Between the trimmed V and J ends, which lost 5 bases and 4 bases, there was a span of 8 bases. Germline loops: CDR1 DFQATT, CDR2 SNEGSKA (reference sequence). The CDR3 extends over 11 amino acids. The CDR3 region has the DNA TGCAGTGCTCCCTCCAGCACTGAAGCTTTCTTT. This codes for CSAPSSTEAFF.

The rearrangement links TRBV12-3 or TRBV12-4 to TRBJ2-1, with 9 bases identical to TRBD1. The CDR3 loop spans 15 amino acids. With V trimmed by 7 bases and J by 9 bases, 13 bases remained unmatched. The CDR3 DNA sequence: TGTGCCAGCACCCTCATGGGACAGGGTATCCGTGAGCAGTTCTTC. It encodes CASTLMGQGIREQFF.

The genes are TRBV20-1 and TRBJ2-1; D may be TRBD2 (6 bases). This CDR3 spans 14 amino acids. Germline V gene sequence: CDR1 DFQATT, CDR2 SNEGSKA (reference sequence). V dropped 5 bases and J dropped 9 bases, with 20 bases sitting between them. Written as DNA, the CDR3 is TGCAGTGCTCCTCCACCGGGGGAGCTTGGTGAGCAGTTCTTC. It specifies CSAPPPGELGEQFF.

This clonotype came up a few times. The V and J genes are TRBV12-3 or TRBV12-4 and TRBJ2-1, with D possibly matching TRBD1 (6 bases). V lost 5 bases and J 2 bases, leaving 16 bases between the germline ends. The length of the CDR3 is 16 residues. The CDR3 sequence is CASSNTGMGPYNEQFF. In DNA form, the CDR3 reads TGTGCCAGCAGTAACACAGGGATGGGACCCTACAATGAGCAGTTCTTC.

The V gene is TRBV7-3, the J gene TRBJ2-2; perhaps TRBD2 as D (5 bases). This CDR3 region has 14 residues. V lost 5 bases and J 4 bases, leaving 11 bases between the germline ends. Germline V CDR1 and CDR2: SGHTA, FQGTGA. The CDR3 sequence: CASSIERGTGELFF. CDR3 nucleotide sequence: TGTGCCAGCAGCATAGAACGGGGCACCGGGGAGCTGTTTTTT.

The chain is built from TRBV20-1 and TRBJ2-7; 11 bases map to TRBD1. Germline V CDR1 and CDR2: DFQATT, SNEGSKA (reference sequence). The CDR3 contains 12 residues. The ends lost 6 bases at V and 7 bases at J; junction bases unmatched: 5. Here the CDR3 reads CSAPDRGQEQYF. CDR3 nucleotides: TGCAGTGCCCCGGACAGGGGGCAGGAGCAGTACTTC.

The chain links TRBV9 to TRBJ2-5; TRBD1 agrees at 12 bases. The CDR3 spans 16 residues. From germline, CDR1 is SGDLS and CDR2 YYNGEE. Trimming at V came to 4 bases and at J to 5 bases, leaving 9 bases not matched to a gene. The CDR3 here is CASSSTGTGGGETQYF. CDR3 bases: TGTGCCAGCAGCTCAACCGGGACAGGGGGCGGGGAGACCCAGTACTTC.

Only one count was recorded for this clonotype. The rearrangement joins TRBV7-9 to TRBJ2-1; 7 nucleotides line up with TRBD1. J lost 7 bases, V lost 6 bases, and 18 bases had no gene match. Germline V lookup: CDR1 SEHNR, CDR2 FQNEAQ (reference sequence). The CDR3 runs 17 residues. CDR3 coding DNA: TGTGCCAGCAGTGAGGGGGTAGACAGGGTGGACGGTAATGAGCAGTTCTTC. It encodes CASSEGVDRVDGNEQFF.

This clonotype has a handful of counts. The J gene is TRBJ2-1, the V gene TRBV21-1; the table gives TRBD1 as D, unverified against the DNA. TRBV21-1 is listed as a pseudogene. The length of the CDR3 is 16 residues. CDR3 nucleotides: TGTGCCAGCAGCAAGAAGGAGACAGGGTTCCACAATGAGCAGTTCTTC. It yields the protein CASSKKETGFHNEQFF.

The V and J genes are TRBV12-3 or TRBV12-4 and TRBJ1-1, with TRBD1 matching over 11 bases. V gave up 0 bases and J gave up 10 bases; unmatched junction bases: 7. CDR3 length equals 15 residues. The CDR3 region is CASSLARGQGEGAFF. Written as DNA, the CDR3 is TGTGCCAGCAGTTTAGCGCGGGGACAGGGGGAGGGAGCTTTCTTT.

This chain uses TRBV6-6 with TRBJ1-5; TRBD1 is a possible D gene (5 bases). Germline loops: CDR1 MNHNY, CDR2 SVGAGI (reference sequence). The V end was cut by 10 bases, the J end by 6 bases, with 13 bases between. CDR3 length equals 12 residues. DNA of the CDR3: TGTGCCACCAGGGTAGAGGGTCAGCCCCAGCATTTT. As protein: CATRVEGQPQHF.

This clonotype turned up a few times. This chain connects TRBV12-3 or TRBV12-4 to TRBJ2-2; tentatively, D is TRBD1 or TRBD2 (6 bases each). The CDR3 has 16 amino acids. Trimming took 4 bases from V and 1 from J, leaving 13 bases between them. CDR3 sequence (DNA): TGTGCCAGCAGTTCGGGGGCAGGGGAGAACACCGGGGAGCTGTTTTTT. It codes for CASSSGAGENTGELFF.

This clonotype was seen many times. The chain employs TRBV7-9 and TRBJ1-2; TRBD1 agrees at 9 bases. CDR1 SEHNR and CDR2 FQNEAQ come from the germline V gene (reference sequence). This CDR3 has 15 amino acids. Losses at the gene ends were 5 bases for V and 6 bases for J; bases not matched to a gene: 10. The CDR3 nucleotides are TGTGCCAGCAGCAATCACTGGACAGGGGAGGATGGCTACACCTTC. This encodes CASSNHWTGEDGYTF.

There are a few counts of this clonotype. The V gene is TRBV7-3, the J gene TRBJ2-3; D is uncertain. Germline V lookup: CDR1 SGHTA, CDR2 FQGTGA. CDR3 size: 13 residues. The germline V and J ends were trimmed by 4 bases and 5 bases, with 10 bases remaining between them. Written as DNA, the CDR3 is TGTGCCAGCAGCTCAGGAGAGCTAGATACGCAGTATTTT. It encodes CASSSGELDTQYF.

This clonotype has only a few counts. The V gene is TRBV2, the J gene TRBJ2-7; 9 nucleotides agree with TRBD2. Germline CDR1 SNHLY, CDR2 FYNNEI. The CDR3 covers 13 residues. The V gene end was trimmed by 8 bases and the J gene end by 7 bases; junction bases not matched to a gene: 9. The chain's CDR3 is CASVIAGVGEQYF. The DNA of the CDR3 is TGTGCCAGCGTAATAGCGGGAGTGGGGGAGCAGTACTTC. Supplemented by reference TRBV2 and TRBJ2-7, the full variable domain reads EPEVTQTPSHQVTQMGQEVILRCVPISNHLYFYWYRQILGQKVEFLVSFYNNEISEKSEIFDDQFSVERPDGSNFTLKIRSTKLEDSAMYFCASVIAGVGEQYFGPGTRLTVT.

This chain uses TRBV5-1 with TRBJ1-6, with 8 bases matching TRBD1. V shed 6 bases and J 5 bases; nucleotides not matched to a gene: 1. This CDR3 has 13 amino acids. Per germline, CDR1 SGHRS and CDR2 YFSETQ. CDR3 in DNA: TGCGCCAGCAACAGGGGGGATAATTCACCCCTCCACTTT. Translated, it gives CASNRGDNSPLHF.

This clonotype has only a few counts. This sequence joins TRBV5-4 and TRBJ2-1; D may be TRBD2 (5 bases). Germline CDR1 and CDR2: SGHNT and YYREEE (reference sequence). V was shortened by 0 bases and J by 16 bases, with 17 bases between the two germline ends. The CDR3 has 13 residues. DNA of the CDR3: TGTGCCAGCAGCTTGGTCTGGACTCGGATGGCCTTCTTC. Its protein is CASSLVWTRMAFF.

Here the CDR3 reads CASSLTDRDSYEQYF. The CDR3 nucleotides are TGCGCCAGCAGCCTGACTGACAGGGACTCATACGAGCAGTACTTC. The V gene is TRBV4-3, the J gene TRBJ2-7, with D possibly being TRBD1 (7 bases). Trimming shortened V by 4 bases and J by 4 bases, and 17 bases separated the two germline ends. The CDR3 sequence is 15 residues long. The germline CDR1 and CDR2 sequences are LGHNA and YSLEER.

A few counts support this clonotype. Mismatch with germline at one junction end may stem from a read error. V usage is TRBV11-2 and J usage is TRBJ2-3; D may correspond to TRBD1 or TRBD2 (6 bases each). CDR1 and CDR2 from the germline V gene are SGHAT and FQNNGV. This CDR3 is built from 17 residues. The CDR3 is CASSLDLGGYSTDTQYF. DNA of the CDR3: TGTGCCAGCAGCCTAGACCTAGGGGGGTATAGCACAGATACGCAGTATTTT. Looking up the rest from reference TRBV11-2 and TRBJ2-3 gives the full variable domain: EAGVAQSPRYKIIEKRQSVAFWCNPISGHATLYWYQQILGQGPKLLIQFQNNGVVDDSQLPKDRFSAERLKGVDSTLKIQPAKLEDSAVYLCASSLDLGGYSTDTQYFGPGTRLTVL.

This chain connects TRBV6-5 to TRBJ1-2, with D unresolved. This CDR3 comprises 14 residues. Deletions cut 8 bases from V and 1 base from J, with 14 bases between. Germline V gene data show CDR1 as MNHEY and CDR2 as SVGAGI. The CDR3 nucleotides read TGTGCCAGCCGGACCGAGGGAGTTAACTATGGCTACACCTTC. Translating it yields CASRTEGVNYGYTF.